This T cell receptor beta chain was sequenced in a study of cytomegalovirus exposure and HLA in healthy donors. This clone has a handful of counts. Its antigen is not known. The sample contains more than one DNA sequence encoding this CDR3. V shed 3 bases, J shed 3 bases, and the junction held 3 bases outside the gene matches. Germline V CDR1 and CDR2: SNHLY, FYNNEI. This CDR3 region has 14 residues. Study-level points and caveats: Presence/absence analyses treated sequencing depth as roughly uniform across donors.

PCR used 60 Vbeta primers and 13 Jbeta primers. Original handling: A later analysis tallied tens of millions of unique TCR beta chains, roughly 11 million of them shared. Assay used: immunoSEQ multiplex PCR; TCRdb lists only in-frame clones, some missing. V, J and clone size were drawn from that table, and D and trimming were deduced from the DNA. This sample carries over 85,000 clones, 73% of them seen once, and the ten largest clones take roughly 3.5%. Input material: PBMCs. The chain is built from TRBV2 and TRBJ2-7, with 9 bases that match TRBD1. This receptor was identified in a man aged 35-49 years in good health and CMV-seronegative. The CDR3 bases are TGTGCCAGCAGTGATCAGGGACAGGGCTACGAGCAGTACTTC. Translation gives CASSDQGQGYEQYF.